This T cell receptor (beta chain) stems from a study of cytomegalovirus exposure and HLA in healthy donors. Some clones are missing from TCRdb's copy, which holds only in-frame ones; the method was immunoSEQ multiplex PCR. This table has about 44,000 clones, 80% to 95% appearing once. This TCR was sampled from a woman younger than 35 in good health and CMV-seronegative. Input material: PBMCs.

The CDR3 loop reads CASSFGTGNNYGYTF. CDR3 sequence (DNA): TGTGCCAGCAGTTTCGGGACAGGGAACAACTATGGCTACACCTTC. This chain joins TRBV7-2 and TRBJ1-2, with 9 bases lining up with TRBD1. V gave up 6 bases and J gave up 2 bases; unmatched junction bases: 7. The CDR3 length is 15 residues. Per germline, CDR1 SGHTA and CDR2 FQGNSA.